The sample holds a few counts of the clone carrying this T cell receptor (beta chain). Its antigen is not known. Isolated RNA was reverse transcribed in full, so expressed TCRB transcripts were sequenced. This table comes from immunoSEQ multiplex PCR, and its TCRdb copy is limited to in-frame clones, with some not included. The repertoire holds 200,000 to 300,000 clones, 11% to 15% seen once, with around 0.03% in the top ten. This entry is derived from a study of beta chain features in type 1 diabetes. Study at large: Healthy donors resembled patients in age, gender and cell yields. General study findings and limits: Patients and controls would be equally affected if PCR favored shorter templates.

Each donor gave one heparinised blood draw averaging around 120 mL. Sorting with CD45RO/CCR7/CD25/CD127/CD95/CD27 yielded naive, central memory, regulatory and stem-like memory CD4+ cells. This CDR3 has 14 residues. In germline, CDR1 is SQVTM, CDR2 ANQGSEA. V lost 4 bases to trimming and J lost 5 bases; unmatched junction nucleotides: 10. V and J are TRBV29-1 and TRBJ1-1; TRBD1 matches at 7 bases. Sequenced input: naive CD4+ T cells from blood. The source of this sequence is a woman aged 35 to 49 in good health. Written as DNA, the CDR3 is TGCAGCGTTGGCAAGGGGGCCCTAGGGACTGAAGCTTTCTTT. It codes for CSVGKGALGTEAFF.